Listed below are T cell receptor beta chains from one sample, sequenced in a study of shared clonotypes between healthy human individuals. This table comes from immunoSEQ multiplex PCR, and its TCRdb copy is limited to in-frame clones, with some not included. Altogether about 2 million clones are present, 85% to 95% being singletons, with the ten largest covering more than 0.1%. Material for sequencing was naive CD4+ T cells sorted from blood. The source is a man between 18 and 29 years old in good health. Both conserved end residues are part of each CDR3. The order of the fields is V gene, clone size, D gene, J gene, CDR3 DNA, CDR3 protein. D genes are given only for firm matches. Only some rows state a clone size, as once, few, many or a class for expanded clones.

v_gene: TRBV5-1; abundance: NA; d_gene: NA; j_gene: TRBJ2-7; CDR3nt: TGCGCCAGCAGCCCGGGCCCAGAACCCTACGAGCAGTACTTC; CDR3aa: CASSPGPEPYEQYF
v_gene: TRBV6-6; abundance: NA; d_gene: NA; j_gene: TRBJ2-3; CDR3nt: TGTGCCAGCAGTTACGGTCAAAGGGACGCAGATACGCAGTATTTT; CDR3aa: CASSYGQRDADTQYF
v_gene: TRBV6-5; abundance: NA; d_gene: NA; j_gene: TRBJ1-4; CDR3nt: TGTGCCAGCAGTTACTCGATTACAGGGAGACAACTGTTTTTT; CDR3aa: CASSYSITGRQLFF
v_gene: TRBV4-1; abundance: NA; d_gene: NA; j_gene: TRBJ2-7; CDR3nt: TGCGCCAGCAGCCAAGATTTTGGGGCCGCTCAAATCTACGAGCAGTACTTC; CDR3aa: CASSQDFGAAQIYEQYF
v_gene: TRBV18; abundance: NA; d_gene: NA; j_gene: TRBJ2-7; CDR3nt: TGTGCCAGCTCACCAGCAGGGGGGACCTACGAGCAGTACTTC; CDR3aa: CASSPAGGTYEQYF
v_gene: TRBV6-1; abundance: NA; d_gene: NA; j_gene: TRBJ1-2; CDR3nt: TGTGCCAGCAGAGGGACCGTACTCTATGGCTACACCTTC; CDR3aa: CASRGTVLYGYTF
v_gene: TRBV30; abundance: NA; d_gene: NA; j_gene: TRBJ1-4; CDR3nt: TGTGCCTGGAGTGCCGGGTACGGAGCACGGGAAAAACTGTTTTTT; CDR3aa: CAWSAGYGAREKLFF
v_gene: TRBV30; abundance: NA; d_gene: NA; j_gene: TRBJ2-6; CDR3nt: TGTGCCTGGACTGACTCTGGGGCCAACGTCCTGACTTTC; CDR3aa: CAWTDSGANVLTF
v_gene: TRBV10-3; abundance: NA; d_gene: NA; j_gene: TRBJ1-2; CDR3nt: TGTGCCATCAGTGAGACCACAGGGAACTATGGCTACACCTTC; CDR3aa: CAISETTGNYGYTF
v_gene: TRBV29-1; abundance: once; d_gene: NA; j_gene: TRBJ2-3; CDR3nt: TGCAGCGTAATCGGGACAATCACAGATACGCAGTATTTT; CDR3aa: CSVIGTITDTQYF
v_gene: TRBV6-1; abundance: NA; d_gene: NA; j_gene: TRBJ2-7; CDR3nt: TGTGCCAGCAGTACAGGGTCGAAGGGTTTCTACGAGCAGTACTTC; CDR3aa: CASSTGSKGFYEQYF
v_gene: TRBV25-1; abundance: NA; d_gene: TRBD1; j_gene: TRBJ1-2; CDR3nt: TGTGCCAGCAGTGGTATAGGGGGCGATATCGCCACTTATGGCTACACCTTC; CDR3aa: CASSGIGGDIATYGYTF
v_gene: TRBV19; abundance: NA; d_gene: NA; j_gene: TRBJ2-7; CDR3nt: TGTGCAACTGGTGCTAGCTCCTACGAGCAGTACTTC; CDR3aa: CATGASSYEQYF
v_gene: TRBV5-6; abundance: NA; d_gene: NA; j_gene: TRBJ2-2; CDR3nt: TGTGCCAGCAGCTTGATAACCGGGGAGCTGTTTTTT; CDR3aa: CASSLITGELFF
v_gene: TRBV2; abundance: NA; d_gene: NA; j_gene: TRBJ1-5; CDR3nt: TGTGCCAGCAGTGTCGAGGGAGATAGCAATCAGCCCCAGCATTTT; CDR3aa: CASSVEGDSNQPQHF
v_gene: TRBV7-8; abundance: NA; d_gene: NA; j_gene: TRBJ2-5; CDR3nt: TGTGCCAGCAGCGCGGGCCCAGAGACCCAGTACTTC; CDR3aa: CASSAGPETQYF
v_gene: TRBV6-6; abundance: NA; d_gene: TRBD1; j_gene: TRBJ1-5; CDR3nt: TGTGCCAGCACCTACAGGGGTGACTATCAGCCCCAGCATTTT; CDR3aa: CASTYRGDYQPQHF
v_gene: TRBV9; abundance: NA; d_gene: NA; j_gene: TRBJ2-5; CDR3nt: TGTGCCAGCAGCGGACTACCCCAAGAGACCCAGTACTTC; CDR3aa: CASSGLPQETQYF
v_gene: TRBV7-9; abundance: NA; d_gene: TRBD2; j_gene: TRBJ2-7; CDR3nt: TGTGCCAGCGGTAATCCCATGGGGCTAGCGGGAGGATCCGAGCAGTACTTC; CDR3aa: CASGNPMGLAGGSEQYF
v_gene: TRBV9; abundance: NA; d_gene: NA; j_gene: TRBJ2-6; CDR3nt: TGTGCCAGCAGCAATCTTGGCTCTGGGGCCAACGTCCTGACTTTC; CDR3aa: CASSNLGSGANVLTF
v_gene: TRBV10-3; abundance: NA; d_gene: TRBD2; j_gene: TRBJ2-7; CDR3nt: TGTGCCATCAGCCAGCGGGAGTTCGAGCAGTACTTC; CDR3aa: CAISQREFEQYF
v_gene: TRBV2; abundance: NA; d_gene: NA; j_gene: TRBJ2-7; CDR3nt: TGTGCCAGCAGTGAAGCTATTTACGAGCAGTACTTC; CDR3aa: CASSEAIYEQYF